A selection of T cell receptor beta chains follows, all from one sample in a study of CD4 T cells in relation to SARS-CoV-2 and coronaviruses. No antigen has been assigned to these receptors. Produced via immunoSEQ multiplex PCR; TCRdb's table is partial and in-frame only. Of 9,500 to 15,000 clones listed, 70% to 80% were seen once; the top ten hold about an eighth. Source material: CD4+ T cells from PBMCs, cultured in vitro. These receptor sequences come from a human donor in good health. Both conserved end residues are part of each CDR3. A D gene is named only where the DNA matches it firmly. Size is stated for part of the rows, as once, few or many counts, or as a class when the clone is expanded.

V gene,clone size,D gene,J gene,CDR3 protein,CDR3 DNA
TRBV10-3,NA,NA,TRBJ2-7,CARRQLFSSYEQYF,TGTGCCAGACGACAGCTCTTTAGCTCCTACGAGCAGTACTTC
TRBV7-9,NA,NA,TRBJ1-2,CASSPTGGNYGYTF,TGTGCCAGCAGCCCCACGGGGGGGAACTATGGCTACACCTTC
TRBV23-1,NA,TRBD1,TRBJ1-4,CASSQDFGQGPTTNEKLFF,TGCGCCAGCAGTCAAGATTTTGGACAGGGACCAACAACTAATGAAAAACTGTTTTTT
TRBV2,NA,NA,TRBJ1-3,CASNPAGLNTIYF,TGTGCCAGCAATCCCGCAGGTCTAAACACCATATATTTT
TRBV7-8,NA,NA,TRBJ1-2,CASTHEGSGGYTF,TGTGCCAGCACCCACGAGGGGTCGGGTGGCTACACCTTC
TRBV18,NA,TRBD2,TRBJ2-1,CASSPQDGLANPNEQFF,TGTGCCAGCTCCCCTCAAGATGGACTAGCGAACCCCAATGAGCAGTTCTTC
TRBV19,few,TRBD1,TRBJ2-6,CATGTGDRGSGANVLTF,TGTGCCACTGGAACTGGGGACAGGGGATCTGGGGCCAACGTCCTGACTTTC
TRBV7-2,NA,TRBD1,TRBJ1-2,CASSLAGGNYGYTF,TGTGCCAGCAGCTTAGCAGGGGGCAACTATGGCTACACCTTC
TRBV18,NA,NA,TRBJ2-7,CASSRTGTQGYEQYF,TGTGCCAGCTCACGAACCGGGACGCAAGGATACGAGCAGTACTTC
TRBV30,few,NA,TRBJ1-6,CAWTDSRSPLHF,TGTGCCTGGACAGACTCACGTTCACCCCTCCACTTT
TRBV3-1/TRBV3-2,NA,NA,TRBJ2-3,CASSQPPTDTQYF,TGTGCCAGCAGCCAGCCCCCCACAGATACGCAGTATTTT
TRBV2,NA,NA,TRBJ1-1,CASSDTDRTVNTEAFF,TGTGCCAGCAGTGATACGGATAGGACAGTGAACACTGAAGCTTTCTTT
TRBV7-2,NA,TRBD2,TRBJ2-3,CASSSRRGGTDTQYF,TGTGCCAGCAGTTCCCGGCGGGGGGGCACAGATACGCAGTATTTT
TRBV3-1/TRBV3-2,NA,TRBD2,TRBJ2-1,CASSRRGSGGVGNYNEQFF,TGTGCCAGCAGCCGCCGGGGTAGCGGGGGAGTAGGCAATTACAATGAGCAGTTCTTC
TRBV11-2,NA,TRBD1,TRBJ1-1,CASSHGQGGTEAFF,TGTGCCAGCAGCCATGGACAGGGGGGCACTGAAGCTTTCTTT
TRBV5-8,NA,NA,TRBJ1-2,CASSLFGQHYGYTF,TGTGCCAGCAGCTTGTTCGGACAGCACTATGGCTACACCTTC
TRBV18,once,TRBD2,TRBJ2-5,CASSLGTSGEQETQYF,TGTGCCAGCTCATTGGGGACTAGCGGGGAGCAAGAGACCCAGTACTTC
TRBV7-3,NA,NA,TRBJ2-4,CASSASPGEGAIQYF,TGTGCCAGCAGCGCCAGCCCGGGAGAGGGGGCCATTCAGTACTTC
TRBV19,NA,TRBD1,TRBJ1-6,CASNRDSKNSPLHF,TGTGCCAGTAACAGGGACAGTAAGAATTCACCCCTCCACTTT
TRBV18,NA,NA,TRBJ2-2,CASSPTGSNTGELFF,TGTGCCAGCTCACCAACCGGGTCAAACACCGGGGAGCTGTTTTTT